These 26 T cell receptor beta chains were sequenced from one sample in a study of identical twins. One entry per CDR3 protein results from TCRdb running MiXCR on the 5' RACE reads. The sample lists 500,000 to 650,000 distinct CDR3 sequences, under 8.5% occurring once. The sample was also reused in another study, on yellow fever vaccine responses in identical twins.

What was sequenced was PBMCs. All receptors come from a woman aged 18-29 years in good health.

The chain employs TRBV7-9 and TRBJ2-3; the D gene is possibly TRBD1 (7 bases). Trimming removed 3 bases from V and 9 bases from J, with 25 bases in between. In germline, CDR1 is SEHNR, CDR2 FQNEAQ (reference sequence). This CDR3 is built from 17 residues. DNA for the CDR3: TGTGCCAGCAGCTTGGAGCCGGGACTCAAAGGGGGCCAAACGCAGTATTTT. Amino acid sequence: CASSLEPGLKGGQTQYF.

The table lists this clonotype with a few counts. The CDR3 DNA follows: TGTGCCAGCAGTGAAATAGGTCCTGGGCAGTTCTTC. This gives the protein CASSEIGPGQFF. The chain combines TRBV6-1 with TRBJ2-1, with D unresolved. Trimming cost V 2 bases and J 12 bases, with 11 bases left between them. The CDR3 loop spans 12 amino acids. Germline V lookup: CDR1 MNHNS, CDR2 SASEGT.

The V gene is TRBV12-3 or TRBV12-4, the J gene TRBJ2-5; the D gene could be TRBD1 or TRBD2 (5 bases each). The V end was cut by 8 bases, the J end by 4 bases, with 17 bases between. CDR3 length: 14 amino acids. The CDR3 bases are TGTGCCAGCGCTTATTATGGGGCGGGAGAGACCCAGTACTTC. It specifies CASAYYGAGETQYF.

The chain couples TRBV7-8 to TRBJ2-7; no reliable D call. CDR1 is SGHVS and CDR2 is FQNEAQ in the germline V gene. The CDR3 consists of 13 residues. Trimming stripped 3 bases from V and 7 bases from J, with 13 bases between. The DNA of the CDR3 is TGTGCCAGCAGCTTCGCAGGATTCGGGGAGCAGTACTTC. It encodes CASSFAGFGEQYF.

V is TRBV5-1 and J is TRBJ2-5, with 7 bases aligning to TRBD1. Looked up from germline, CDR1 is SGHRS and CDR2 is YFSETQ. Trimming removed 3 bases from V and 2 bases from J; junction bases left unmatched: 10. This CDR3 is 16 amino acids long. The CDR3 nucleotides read TGCGCCAGCAGCTGGAACCCCGGACAGGAACAAGAGACCCAGTACTTC. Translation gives CASSWNPGQEQETQYF. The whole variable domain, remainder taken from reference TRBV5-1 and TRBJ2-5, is KAGVTQTPRYLIKTRGQQVTLSCSPISGHRSVSWYQQTPGQGLQFLFEYFSETQRNKGNFPGRFSGRQFSNSRSEMNVSTLELGDSALYLCASSWNPGQEQETQYFGPGTRLLVL.

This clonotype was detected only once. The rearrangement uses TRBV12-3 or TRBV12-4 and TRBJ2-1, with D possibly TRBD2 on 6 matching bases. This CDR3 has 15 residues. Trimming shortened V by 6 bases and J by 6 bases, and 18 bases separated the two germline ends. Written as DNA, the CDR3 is TGTGCCAGCAGCAGACCGGGGGTTTCTCGCAATGAGCAGTTCTTC. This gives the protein CASSRPGVSRNEQFF.

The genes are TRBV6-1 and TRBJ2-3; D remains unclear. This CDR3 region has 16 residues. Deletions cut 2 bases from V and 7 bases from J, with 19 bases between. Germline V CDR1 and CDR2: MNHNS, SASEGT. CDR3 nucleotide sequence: TGTGCCAGCAGTGAATCCCGGGCCCCTAAGCCTCATACGCAGTATTTT. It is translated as CASSESRAPKPHTQYF.

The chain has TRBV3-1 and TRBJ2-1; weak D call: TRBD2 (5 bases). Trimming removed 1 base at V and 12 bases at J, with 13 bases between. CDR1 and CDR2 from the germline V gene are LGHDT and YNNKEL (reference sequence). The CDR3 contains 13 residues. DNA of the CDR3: TGTGCCAGCAGCCAAGGTATCCCTAGCAGGCAGTTCTTC. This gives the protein CASSQGIPSRQFF.

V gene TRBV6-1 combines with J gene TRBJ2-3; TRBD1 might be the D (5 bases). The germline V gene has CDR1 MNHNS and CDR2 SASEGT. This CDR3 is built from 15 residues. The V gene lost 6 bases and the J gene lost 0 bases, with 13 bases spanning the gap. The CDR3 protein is CASRPRVSSTDTQYF. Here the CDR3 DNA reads TGTGCCAGCAGACCCAGGGTTTCTAGCACAGATACGCAGTATTTT.

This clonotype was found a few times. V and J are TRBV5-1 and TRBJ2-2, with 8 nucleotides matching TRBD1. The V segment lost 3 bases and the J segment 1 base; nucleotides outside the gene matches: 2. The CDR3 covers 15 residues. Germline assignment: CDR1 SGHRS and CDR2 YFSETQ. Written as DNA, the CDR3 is TGCGCCAGCAGCTCCGACAGGGGGAACACCGGGGAGCTGTTTTTT. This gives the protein CASSSDRGNTGELFF. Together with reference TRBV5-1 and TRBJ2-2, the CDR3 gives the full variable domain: KAGVTQTPRYLIKTRGQQVTLSCSPISGHRSVSWYQQTPGQGLQFLFEYFSETQRNKGNFPGRFSGRQFSNSRSEMNVSTLELGDSALYLCASSSDRGNTGELFFGEGSRLTVL.

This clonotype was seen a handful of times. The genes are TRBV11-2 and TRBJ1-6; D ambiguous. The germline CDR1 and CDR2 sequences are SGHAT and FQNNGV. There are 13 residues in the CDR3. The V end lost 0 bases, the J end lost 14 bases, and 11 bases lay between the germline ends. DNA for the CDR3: TGTGCCAGCAGCTTAGACGGCCAGTCCACCCTCCACTTT. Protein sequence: CASSLDGQSTLHF.

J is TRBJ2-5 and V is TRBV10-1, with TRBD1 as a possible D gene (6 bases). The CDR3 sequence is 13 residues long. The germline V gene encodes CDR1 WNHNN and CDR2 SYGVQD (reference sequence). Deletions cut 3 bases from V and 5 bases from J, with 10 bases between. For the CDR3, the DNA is TGCGCCAGCAGTGACAGGGGCGGGGAGACCCAGTACTTC. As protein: CASSDRGGETQYF.

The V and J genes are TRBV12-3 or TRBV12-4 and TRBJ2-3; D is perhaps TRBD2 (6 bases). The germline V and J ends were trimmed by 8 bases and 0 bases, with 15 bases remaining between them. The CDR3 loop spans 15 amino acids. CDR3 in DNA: TGTGCCAGCCTTAGGCGGGGACTGAGCACAGATACGCAGTATTTT. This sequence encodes CASLRRGLSTDTQYF.

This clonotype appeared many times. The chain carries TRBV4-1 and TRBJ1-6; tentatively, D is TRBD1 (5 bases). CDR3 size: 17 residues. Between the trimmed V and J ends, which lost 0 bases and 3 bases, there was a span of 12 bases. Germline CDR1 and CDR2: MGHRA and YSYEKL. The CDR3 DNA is TGCGCCAGCAGCCAAGATTCAGGGCAGAACTATAATTCACCCCTCCACTTT. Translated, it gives CASSQDSGQNYNSPLHF.

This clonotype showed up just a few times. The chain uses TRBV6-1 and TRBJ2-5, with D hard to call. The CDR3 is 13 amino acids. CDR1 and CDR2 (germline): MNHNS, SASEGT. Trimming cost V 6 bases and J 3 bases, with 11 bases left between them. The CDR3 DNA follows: TGTGCCAGCAGAACGCCTGGAGAAGAGACCCAGTACTTC. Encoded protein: CASRTPGEETQYF.

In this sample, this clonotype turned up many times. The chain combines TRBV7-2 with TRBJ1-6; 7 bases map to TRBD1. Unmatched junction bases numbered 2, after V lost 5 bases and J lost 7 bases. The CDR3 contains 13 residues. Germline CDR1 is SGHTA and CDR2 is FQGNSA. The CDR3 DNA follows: TGTGCCAGCAGCCGGGACAGAAATTCACCCCTCCACTTT. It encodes CASSRDRNSPLHF.

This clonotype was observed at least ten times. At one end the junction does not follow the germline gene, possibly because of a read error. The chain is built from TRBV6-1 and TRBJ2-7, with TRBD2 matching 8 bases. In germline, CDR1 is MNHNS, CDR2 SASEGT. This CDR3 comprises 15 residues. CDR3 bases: TGTGCCAGCAGGACCACTAGCGGAAACTCCAACGAGCAGTACTTC. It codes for CASRTTSGNSNEQYF.

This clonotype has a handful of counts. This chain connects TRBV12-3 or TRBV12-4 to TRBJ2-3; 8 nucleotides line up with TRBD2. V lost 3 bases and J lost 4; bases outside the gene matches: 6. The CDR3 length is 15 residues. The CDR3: CASSFTTSGPDTQYF. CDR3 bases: TGTGCCAGCAGTTTTACAACTAGCGGCCCAGATACGCAGTATTTT.

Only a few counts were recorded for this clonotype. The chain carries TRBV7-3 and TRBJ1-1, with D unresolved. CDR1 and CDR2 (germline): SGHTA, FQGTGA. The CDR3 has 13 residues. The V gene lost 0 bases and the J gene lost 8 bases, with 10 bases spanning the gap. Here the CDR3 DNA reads TGTGCCAGCAGCTTAACGTTAGTGGGGGAAGCTTTCTTT. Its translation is CASSLTLVGEAFF.

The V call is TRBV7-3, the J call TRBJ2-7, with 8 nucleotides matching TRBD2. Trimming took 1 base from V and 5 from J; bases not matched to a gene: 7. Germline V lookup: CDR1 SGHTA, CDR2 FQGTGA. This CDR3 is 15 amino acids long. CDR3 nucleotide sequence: TGTGCCAGCAGCTTAAGCGGCGGGAGGAACCACGAGCAGTACTTC. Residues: CASSLSGGRNHEQYF.

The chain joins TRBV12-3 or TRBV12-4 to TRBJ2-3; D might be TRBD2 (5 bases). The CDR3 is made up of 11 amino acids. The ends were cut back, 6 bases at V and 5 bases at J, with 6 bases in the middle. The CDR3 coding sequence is TGTGCCAGCAGAGCGGAAGATACGCAGTATTTT. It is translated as CASRAEDTQYF.

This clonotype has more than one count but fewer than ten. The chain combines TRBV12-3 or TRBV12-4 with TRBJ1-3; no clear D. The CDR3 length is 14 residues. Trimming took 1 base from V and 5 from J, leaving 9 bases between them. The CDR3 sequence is CASSLVSSRNTIYF. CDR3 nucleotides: TGTGCCAGCAGTTTAGTGTCCTCCCGAAACACCATATATTTT.

CDR3 in DNA: TGTGCCAGCAGCTTAAAAGTCGGGGGTGGGTACAGCAATCAGCCCCAGCATTTT. This gives the protein CASSLKVGGGYSNQPQHF. This chain joins TRBV7-6 and TRBJ1-5; D is possibly TRBD1 (5 bases). V lost 2 bases, J lost 1 base, and 18 bases lay in between. CDR3 length: 18 amino acids. CDR1 SGHVS and CDR2 FNYEAQ come from the germline V gene.

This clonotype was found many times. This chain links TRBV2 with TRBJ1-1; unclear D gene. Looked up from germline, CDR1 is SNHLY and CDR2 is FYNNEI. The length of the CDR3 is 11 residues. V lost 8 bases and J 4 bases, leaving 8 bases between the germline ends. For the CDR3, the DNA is TGTGCCAGCGCCACGGGCACTGAAGCTTTCTTT. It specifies CASATGTEAFF.

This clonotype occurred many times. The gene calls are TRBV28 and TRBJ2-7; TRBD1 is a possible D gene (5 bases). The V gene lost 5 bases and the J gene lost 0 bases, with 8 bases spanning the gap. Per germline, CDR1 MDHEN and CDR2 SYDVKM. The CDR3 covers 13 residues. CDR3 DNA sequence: TGTGCCAGCAGTACAGGACCCTCCTACGAGCAGTACTTC. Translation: CASSTGPSYEQYF.

The CDR3 coding sequence is TGCAGTGCTAGAAGAGGGGGGTTTAGCAATCAGCCCCAGCATTTT. Encoded protein: CSARRGGFSNQPQHF. This chain connects TRBV20-1 to TRBJ1-5; possible D gene TRBD1, 6 bases. The CDR3 length is 15 residues. Trimming took off 2 bases at V and 0 bases at J, with 11 bases between the two ends. Germline CDR1 reads DFQATT; CDR2 reads SNEGSKA (reference sequence).